Listed below are T cell receptor beta chains from one sample, sequenced in a study of T cell clonotyping in hematopoietic cell transplantation. Profiling relied on immunoSEQ multiplex PCR, and the TCRdb table lists in-frame clones only, not all of them. This table holds tens of thousands of clones, approximately 77% found once. The sample here was peripheral blood mononuclear cells, taken before stem cell transplant. These receptors were collected from a man aged 50 to 59 with myelodysplastic syndrome. Some clones in this sample may be carry-over from other donors' samples. The CDR3 runs from the conserved cysteine through the conserved F or W. D genes are given only for firm matches. A row's size may be missing; if present it is once, few, many or a size class.

-	TRBV28	TRBJ1-2	-	TGTGCCAGCAGTTTAATGTGGGAGGACTATGGCTACACCTTC	CASSLMWEDYGYTF
-	TRBV5-1	TRBJ2-1	TRBD2	TGCGCCAGCAGCTTGGATAGCGGGGGATACAATGAGCAGTTCTTC	CASSLDSGGYNEQFF
-	TRBV10-3	TRBJ2-7	-	TGTGCCATCAGAGTGCGCACCCCGCCATACGAGCAGTACTTC	CAIRVRTPPYEQYF
once	TRBV29-1	TRBJ1-1	TRBD1	TGCAGCGACCCCCCGGGACAGGGGACTGAAGCTTTCTTT	CSDPPGQGTEAFF
-	TRBV2	TRBJ1-2	TRBD1	TGTGCCAGCAGCGCGGGGACAGGGAACTATGGCTACACCTTC	CASSAGTGNYGYTF
-	TRBV4-2	TRBJ2-5	TRBD2	TGTGCCAGCAGTCCGACTAGCGGGGGGGTGGGAGAGACCCAGTACTTC	CASSPTSGGVGETQYF
-	TRBV28	TRBJ1-5	TRBD1	TGTGCCAGCAGTCTCGGACAGGGAGAGGGGCAGCCCCAGCATTTT	CASSLGQGEGQPQHF
-	TRBV28	TRBJ2-7	TRBD2	TGTGCCAGCAGGACTAGCGGGGGTTACGAGCAGTACTTC	CASRTSGGYEQYF
once	TRBV27	TRBJ1-2	TRBD1	TGTGCCAGCAGTTTCGACAGGGCAGCTAACTATGGCTACACCTTC	CASSFDRAANYGYTF
-	TRBV6-5	TRBJ1-2	-	TGTGCCACTTTGACAGGCCAAGGGGGCTACACCTTC	CATLTGQGGYTF
-	TRBV25-1	TRBJ2-7	-	TGTGCCAGCAGTGGACTAGTCCACGAGCAGTACTTC	CASSGLVHEQYF
-	TRBV30	TRBJ1-1	-	TGTGCCCGAACCTACGACGGGAACACTGAAGCTTTCTTT	CARTYDGNTEAFF
-	TRBV7-2	TRBJ1-5	-	TGTGCCAGCAGCTTAGAGGGGGGGAGCAATCAGCCCCAGCATTTT	CASSLEGGSNQPQHF
-	TRBV30	TRBJ1-2	-	TGTGCCACCGGGGTTAGCTATGGCTACACCTTC	CATGVSYGYTF
-	TRBV11-2	TRBJ1-2	-	TGTGCCAGCAGGGATCCCGGGGAGGGACACTATGGCTACACCTTC	CASRDPGEGHYGYTF
once	TRBV28	TRBJ2-7	TRBD2	TGTGCCAGTAGGACTAGCGGACAATACGAGCAGTACTTC	CASRTSGQYEQYF
-	TRBV7-9	TRBJ2-5	TRBD2	TGTGCCAGCACCTACCTAGCGGGGGGGCTTCAAGAGACCCAGTACTTC	CASTYLAGGLQETQYF
once	TRBV5-1	TRBJ2-3	-	TGCGCCAGCAGCTTGGAGGGGTCAGATACGCAGTATTTT	CASSLEGSDTQYF
-	TRBV30	TRBJ1-4	TRBD1	TGTGCCTTGACTCAGGGGGCCGAAGGAAAACTGTTTTTT	CALTQGAEGKLFF
-	TRBV10-3	TRBJ2-7	-	TGTGCCATCAGTGAAGGGATCCCCTACGAGCAGTACTTC	CAISEGIPYEQYF
-	TRBV28	TRBJ1-2	-	TGTGCCAGCAGGAGGGGGGGAGCTAACTATGGCTACACCTTC	CASRRGGANYGYTF
few	TRBV4-3	TRBJ2-7	-	TGCGCCAGCAGCCAAGAACAACCTAAGCCAACCCGCTCCTACGAGCAGTACTTC	CASSQEQPKPTRSYEQYF
-	TRBV25-1	TRBJ1-6	-	TGTGCCAGCAGTGTGGGATCCTATAATTCACCCCTCCACTTT	CASSVGSYNSPLHF